This T cell receptor (beta chain) was captured in a study of cytomegalovirus exposure and HLA in healthy donors (dated by TCRdb to about 2017). About the full investigation: According to an earlier analysis of 587 of the donors, 150 million to 200 million T cells yielded roughly 110 million unique TCR beta sequences and around 280 Gb of sequence data. Roughly 300 gigabases of sequencing data and 91 million or so unique TCR sequences made up an early release that covered 500 to 650 HLA-typed donors. Among the roughly 400 genotyped donors, around 81% belonged to the genetic ancestry cluster associated with self-reported Caucasian donors. The study was designed to test whether signatures of past pathogen exposure could be identified by cataloging public T cell receptors. The T cell repertoires of 666 subjects were profiled by immunosequencing and related to cytomegalovirus serostatus. Along with the roughly 700-subject first cohort, a separate validation cohort of over a hundred different subjects was used. To predict cytomegalovirus infection status, the study brought together high-throughput TCR immunosequencing, statistical association of individual TCRs with disease status, and machine learning. In a later analysis, previously published TCR beta repertoires from 550 to 750 donors were re-analyzed and high-resolution HLA genotyping was added so that TCR occurrence patterns could be studied. Rather than using new phenotypic data, the later analysis identified candidate immune exposures from TCR beta sequences and from how often those sequences occurred across donors. To decide whether each TCR beta V gene segment behaved as functional or pseudogenic, an earlier analysis of approximately 600 of the donors relied on high-throughput TCR beta sequencing. Donor age, sex, ethnicity and CMV serostatus were compiled alongside the repertoire data. A later genetic analysis used genome-wide SNP genotypes for about three fifths of the 666 donors, treating that subset as a discovery cohort. Every repertoire in the discovery cohort had been generated on one and the same sequencing platform. HLA typing included class I and class II loci at four-digit resolution. Typing coverage varied by locus: about 620-640 donors for A, B, C, DRB1 and DQB1; roughly 520 for DQA1; some 610 for DPA1; under 490 for DPB1. Four to six DR-DQ haplotypes were handled as single units for association and clustering, since linkage in the cohort was strong. Among almost 400 genotyped donors of the cohort, an average of approximately 230,000 unique TCR beta nucleotide sequences were sequenced per donor, approximately 20% of them non-productive.

In the case of this clone: Its target antigen remains unknown. Base qualities are not recorded, but no much larger clone differs from it by a single base.

The cohort consisted of some 670 healthy bone marrow donors. At the time of sampling, all cohort members were nominally healthy, though unrecorded immune exposures were likely present. The donor tested CMV seropositive, placing the donor among the roughly 270 seropositive members of the cohort. A peripheral blood sample was provided by each donor, and peripheral blood mononuclear cells were used for TCR beta sequencing. Genomic DNA extraction from the blood cell samples was performed with the Qiagen DNeasy Blood Extraction Kit. The CDR3 goes from the cysteine to the phenylalanine over 13 residues. The read is trimmed to its CDR3 DNA, 39 bases read in frame from base 1. Trimming costs V 0 bases and J 14 bases, and their ends lie 11 bases apart. The germline V gene sets CDR1 to LGHNA and CDR2 to YSLEER. The protocol used for the library was the immunoSEQ multiplex PCR assay. The multiplex PCR relied on a mix of 60 forward primers for TCR Vbeta segments and 13 reverse primers for TCR Jbeta segments. Amplification of the CDR3 region of rearranged TCR beta genes was performed with a multiplex PCR assay on genomic DNA. Amplified TCR beta libraries were sequenced as 87-base-pair reads on the Illumina HiSeq System. In the original analysis: A later analysis counted tens of millions of unique TCR beta chains across the 666 repertoires, and 9 million to 14 million of these chains were shared by at least two donors. To remove PCR and sequencing errors, raw reads were error-corrected and collapsed into unique sequences using a nearest-neighbor algorithm that merged closely related sequences. To assign V, D and J gene segments, CDR3 sequences were aligned to IMGT reference sequences. For a sequence to be retained, at least a six-nucleotide match to both a V gene segment and a J gene segment was required. Rearrangements were called productive when the CDR3 lacked stop codons and stayed in frame with V and J; all others were non-productive. Following IMGT convention, CDR3 was defined as the stretch from the second conserved V-encoded cysteine to the conserved J-encoded phenylalanine. The earlier analysis of a few hundred of the donors excluded sequences that lacked an unambiguous match to a single V gene segment. An earlier analysis of a few hundred of the donors classified V segments as functional when productive rearrangements were above 56.7% and as segregating when the standard deviation between donors was above 5%. A statistical classification framework was developed to diagnose cytomegalovirus status using the catalog of TCR beta chain sequences. V and J gene assignment, in a later analysis, came from comparing TCR nucleotide sequences with IMGT/GENE-DB human TR gene sequences. In a later analysis, CDR3 sequences and most-parsimonious VDJ recombination scenarios were assigned using the TCRdist pipeline. A later analysis defined each TCR beta chain by its CDR3 amino acid sequence plus V-gene family, and excluded reads lacking a unique V-gene family. As a way to deal with suspected cross-contamination and a sequencing artifact, a later analysis dropped 500 to 700 nucleotide sequences that were highly shared and had low generation probability. A later analysis calculated a clonal expansion index for each public chain from normalized within-repertoire ranks of inferred template counts. In a later analysis, generation probabilities were computed with a VDJ recombination model fitted to out-of-frame rearrangements, and the resulting probabilities were checked against IGoR. Hypergeometric tests were used in a later analysis to score TCR-TCR, TCR-HLA and TCR-CMV co-occurrence, with a repertoire-size bias correction applied to the TCR pairs. False discovery rates were estimated in a later analysis by permuting HLA or CMV assignments 20 times. A later analysis grouped co-occurring TCRs with DBSCAN, adding TCRdist sequence similarity when clustering within HLA-allele-positive subsets. For co-occurrence clustering, repertoires with fewer than 30,000 or more than 120,000 public chains were excluded, along with five repertoires with anomalous nucleotide sharing. Imported from immuneACCESS, the table was reduced by TCRdb to in-frame sequences with V and J called. These copies leave out some clones; in studies compared against another copy, an unresolved V gene accounts for under half, and the cause of the remainder is not known. Clone size and V and J calls were adopted from that table, with D and trimming inferred from the DNA. Within this sample are more than 95,000 clones, with 74% of them counted one time only. The ten largest clones capture roughly 4.1% of the sample.

What the research found in general, with its limitations: A total of around 150 TCR beta chains were listed by the study as associated with cytomegalovirus. About 17 rarely observed V segments, including chromosome 9 orphons, were excluded from the earlier analysis of just under 600 of the donors because counts were too low. Sequencing depth was assumed to be roughly uniform across donors in the presence/absence analyses, though that assumption may not hold. Compared with the roughly 700-donor mean, donors in an Asian-associated ancestry cluster had fewer N-insertions in productive TCRs, according to a later genetic analysis. The classifier was reported to diagnose cytomegalovirus status with high specificity and sensitivity in both the original cohort and the validation cohort. An association between a missense DCLRE1C variant and V-gene and J-gene trimming of TCR beta chains was found in a later genetic analysis and replicated in an independent cohort. Compared with equally common non-associated chains, HLA-associated TCR beta chains in a later analysis were more clonally expanded and had lower generation probabilities. Because the 87-base-pair reads could not distinguish some IMGT-functional V segments, including TRBV6-2 and TRBV6-3, those segments were excluded. CMV serostatus was the only immune exposure information available for the cohort. A later analysis reported that several top co-occurrence clusters appeared linked to parvovirus B19, influenza, CMV and Epstein-Barr virus. The sequencing pipeline was judged likely to have produced a cluster of highly shared sequence variants as a technical artifact. Assigning TCR associations to individual alleles was difficult when HLA alleles, especially DR and DQ, strongly co-occurred. Specific HLA alleles were associated with over 15,000 TCR beta sequences at a false discovery rate of 0.05 in a later analysis. In a later analysis, most CMV-associated TCR beta chains were found to appear HLA-restricted, with HLA associations seemingly driven largely by CMV exposure. In a later analysis, TCR association rates were found to vary across HLA loci, with the most associated TCRs seen for DRB1 alleles and the fewest for HLA-C alleles. An earlier analysis of 450 to 750 of the donors showed that most TCR beta V segments appeared in productive rearrangements either about 90% or about 30% of the time, which broadly matched IMGT annotations. The cohort was sequenced for TCR beta chains only, and without alpha or paired-chain data the features that could be detected were limited. Correlated functional status among segregating V segments might be attributable to linkage disequilibrium, but an unknown experimental factor could not be ruled out. In vitro tests confirmed that a few of the cytomegalovirus-associated TCR beta chains recognize cytomegalovirus antigens. The authors suggested that the approach could potentially be extended to other disease states and immunological phenotypes. A further reported finding was that TCR beta sequences accurately predicted the HLA-A and HLA-B alleles for most subjects in the first cohort. Because HLA typing was unavailable for some donors at each locus, only the typed subset was used in association tests. Most TCR sequences were seen in very few donors, while some public TCRs were found in many individuals.

The V and J segments used are TRBV4-3 and TRBJ1-6; TRBD1 is possibly the D segment (6 matching bases). Sequenced: PBMCs. The TCR originated in a woman aged 45-65 years in good health and CMV-seropositive. DNA sequence: TGCGCCAGCAGCCAAGATACAGGGCTCACCCTCCACTTT. This is translated as CASSQDTGLTLHF.